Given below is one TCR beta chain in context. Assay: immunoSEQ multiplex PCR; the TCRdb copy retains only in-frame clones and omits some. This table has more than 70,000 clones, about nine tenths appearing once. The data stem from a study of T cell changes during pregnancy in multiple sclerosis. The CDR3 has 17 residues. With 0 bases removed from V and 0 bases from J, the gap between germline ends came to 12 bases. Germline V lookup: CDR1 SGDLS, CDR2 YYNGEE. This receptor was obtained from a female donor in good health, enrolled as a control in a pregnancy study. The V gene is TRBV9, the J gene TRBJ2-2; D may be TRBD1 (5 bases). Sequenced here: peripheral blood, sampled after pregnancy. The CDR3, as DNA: TGTGCCAGCAGCGTAGCCTCCCAGGGTTCGAACACCGGGGAGCTGTTTTTT. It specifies CASSVASQGSNTGELFF.